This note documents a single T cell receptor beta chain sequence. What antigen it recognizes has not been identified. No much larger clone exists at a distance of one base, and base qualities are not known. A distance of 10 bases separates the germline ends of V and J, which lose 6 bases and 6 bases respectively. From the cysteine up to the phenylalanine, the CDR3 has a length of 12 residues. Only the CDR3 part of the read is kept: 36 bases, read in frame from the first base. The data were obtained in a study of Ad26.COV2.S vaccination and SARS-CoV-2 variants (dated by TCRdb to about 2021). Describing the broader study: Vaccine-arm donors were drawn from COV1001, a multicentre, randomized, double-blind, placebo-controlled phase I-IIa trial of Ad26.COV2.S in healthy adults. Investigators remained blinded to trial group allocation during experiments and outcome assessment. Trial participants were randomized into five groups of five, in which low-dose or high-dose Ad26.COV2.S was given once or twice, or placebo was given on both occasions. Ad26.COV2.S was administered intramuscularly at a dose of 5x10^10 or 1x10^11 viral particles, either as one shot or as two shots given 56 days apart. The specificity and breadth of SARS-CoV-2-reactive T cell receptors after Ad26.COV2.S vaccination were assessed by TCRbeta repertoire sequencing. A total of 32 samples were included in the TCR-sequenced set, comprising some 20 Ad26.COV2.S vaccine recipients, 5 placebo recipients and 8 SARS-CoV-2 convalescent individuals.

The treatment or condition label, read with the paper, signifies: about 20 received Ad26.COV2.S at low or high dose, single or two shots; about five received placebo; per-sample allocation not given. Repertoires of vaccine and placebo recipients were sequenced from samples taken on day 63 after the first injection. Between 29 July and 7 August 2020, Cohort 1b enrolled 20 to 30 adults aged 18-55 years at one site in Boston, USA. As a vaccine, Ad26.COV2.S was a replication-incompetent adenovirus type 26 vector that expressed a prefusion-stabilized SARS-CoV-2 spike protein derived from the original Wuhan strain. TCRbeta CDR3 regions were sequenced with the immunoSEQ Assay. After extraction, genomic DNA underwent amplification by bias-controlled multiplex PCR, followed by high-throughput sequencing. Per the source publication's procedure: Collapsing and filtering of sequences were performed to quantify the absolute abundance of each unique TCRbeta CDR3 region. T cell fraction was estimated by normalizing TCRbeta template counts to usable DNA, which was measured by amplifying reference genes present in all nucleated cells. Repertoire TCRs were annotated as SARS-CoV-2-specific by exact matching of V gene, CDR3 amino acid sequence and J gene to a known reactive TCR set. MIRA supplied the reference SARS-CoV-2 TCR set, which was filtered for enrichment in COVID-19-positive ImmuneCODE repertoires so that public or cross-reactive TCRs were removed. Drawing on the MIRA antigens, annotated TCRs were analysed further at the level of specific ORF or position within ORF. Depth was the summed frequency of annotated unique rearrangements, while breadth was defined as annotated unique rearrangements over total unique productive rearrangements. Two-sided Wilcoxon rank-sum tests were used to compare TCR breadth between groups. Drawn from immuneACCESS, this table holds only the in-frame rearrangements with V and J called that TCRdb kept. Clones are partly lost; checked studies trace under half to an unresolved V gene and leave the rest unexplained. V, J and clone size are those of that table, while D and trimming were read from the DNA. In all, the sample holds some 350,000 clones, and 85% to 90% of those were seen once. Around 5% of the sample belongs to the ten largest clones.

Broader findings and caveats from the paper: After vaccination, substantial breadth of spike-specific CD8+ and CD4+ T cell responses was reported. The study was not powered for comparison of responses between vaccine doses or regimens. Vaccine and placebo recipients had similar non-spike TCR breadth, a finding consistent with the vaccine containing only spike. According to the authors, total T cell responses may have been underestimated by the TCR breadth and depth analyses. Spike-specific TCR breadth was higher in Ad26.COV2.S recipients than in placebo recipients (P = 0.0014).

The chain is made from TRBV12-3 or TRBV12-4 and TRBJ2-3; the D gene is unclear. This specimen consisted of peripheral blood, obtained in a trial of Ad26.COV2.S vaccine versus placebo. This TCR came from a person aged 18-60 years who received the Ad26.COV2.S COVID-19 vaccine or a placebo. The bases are TGTGCCAGCAGACGGTGGTCGGATACGCAGTATTTT. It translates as CASRRWSDTQYF.